These T cell receptor beta chains were read from a single sample in a study of cytomegalovirus exposure and HLA in healthy donors. Method: immunoSEQ multiplex PCR; TCRdb's copy keeps in-frame clones and lacks some. The table records under 200,000 clones, roughly 86% of them present only once. Sequenced material: PBMCs. Source of these receptors: a man between 18 and 35 years old in good health and CMV-seropositive. CDR3s include the opening cysteine and the closing phenylalanine or tryptophan.

V gene	J gene	CDR3 protein
TRBV9	TRBJ2-1	CASSPRPGLGFF
TRBV4-1	TRBJ2-7	CASSQDLASGTYEQYF
TRBV19	TRBJ2-7	CASSMTGWYEQYF
TRBV30	TRBJ2-2	CAWNRGTGELFF
TRBV5-1	TRBJ1-4	CASSLGTGTNEKLFF
TRBV6-6	TRBJ2-3	CASSPGLGYTDTQYF
TRBV28	TRBJ2-7	CASSFLREQYF
TRBV5-1	TRBJ1-5	CASRPDGLKAQHF
TRBV28	TRBJ2-5	CASSPGLAGLETQYF
TRBV27	TRBJ2-7	CASSPTEPTGEQYF
TRBV5-1	TRBJ2-6	CASSPTGSYSGANVLTF
TRBV19	TRBJ1-5	CASSSGTASNQPQHF
TRBV29-1	TRBJ1-5	CSVTLGTGDQPQHF
TRBV5-6	TRBJ2-2	CASSLERGAISGELFF
TRBV9	TRBJ2-5	CASSPPRGGEETQYF
TRBV5-4	TRBJ1-4	CASSLGPHRGTNEKLFF
TRBV5-6	TRBJ2-3	CASIPPGWTDTQYF
TRBV5-1	TRBJ1-4	CASRGQGPPYKLFF
TRBV28	TRBJ2-4	CASSWQGAAAKNIQYF
TRBV5-1	TRBJ2-1	CASSQSIAQAGTTLYNEQFF
TRBV5-4	TRBJ1-1	CASSGDRGRPDTEAFF
TRBV18	TRBJ2-1	CASSPMSYNEQFF
TRBV28	TRBJ1-2	CASSTSPGQVVGYTF
TRBV2	TRBJ1-5	CASSEARRGEPQHF
TRBV29-1	TRBJ2-1	CSVESEYNEQFF
TRBV7-9	TRBJ2-1	CASSLLAASYNEQFF
TRBV9	TRBJ1-3	CDEPTGNTIYF
TRBV9	TRBJ1-1	CASSPRQGARTEAFF
TRBV29-1	TRBJ2-2	CSVVSLAENTGELFF
TRBV12-5	TRBJ2-3	CASGLGGSTDTQYF
TRBV7-6	TRBJ2-1	CASSSRTGNEQFF
TRBV9	TRBJ1-2	CASSVGPTSTVTYGYTF
TRBV7-3	TRBJ2-2	CASRELREGYTGELFF
TRBV19	TRBJ1-2	CASSIFPGLYGYTF
TRBV5-4	TRBJ1-2	CASSLVEAVASGYTF
TRBV7-3	TRBJ2-3	CASSLRRGSGGTDTQYF
TRBV2	TRBJ2-3	CASSDLVWGVTDTQYF
TRBV18	TRBJ1-1	CASSPLGGARNTEAFF
TRBV11-3	TRBJ1-5	CASSLMTDLVSNQPQHF
TRBV4-1	TRBJ2-5	CASSQVGTGGETQYF
TRBV19	TRBJ2-3	CASSIALAGGPHTDTQYF
TRBV5-4	TRBJ2-1	CASSSSGPEQFF
TRBV5-1	TRBJ2-3	CASSQDRSTDTQYF
TRBV18	TRBJ2-7	CASSPIGQGMYEQYF
TRBV5-1	TRBJ2-7	CASSLGQGDDEQYF
TRBV7-2	TRBJ2-5	CASSRGLASETQYF
TRBV28	TRBJ2-1	CASRNSGGSSYNEQFF
TRBV6-1	TRBJ2-7	CASSEMRHSYEQYF
TRBV18	TRBJ2-5	CASSPYPRTSGSGETQYF